Listed below are T cell receptor beta chains from one sample, sequenced in a study of T cells after yellow fever vaccination. TCRdb fed the 5' RACE reads into MiXCR, producing one record per CDR3 protein. The table includes fewer than 450,000 distinct CDR3 sequences, roughly 8% detected once. The source material was PBMCs, sampled roughly 46 days after the first yellow fever vaccination. The source of these receptors is a man aged 18 to 30 who received the YFV17D yellow fever vaccine. Each CDR3 is given with its conserved first and last residue. The D gene is left open where the match is weak. The size of a clone is reported for some rows only, either as once, few or many, or as a class for expanded clones.

abundance,d_gene,v_gene,j_gene,CDR3aa,CDR3nt
.,TRBD1,TRBV5-5,TRBJ1-2,CASRTGTGGLYGYTF,TGTGCCAGCAGGACCGGGACAGGGGGTCTCTATGGCTACACCTTC
.,TRBD2,TRBV5-1,TRBJ2-3,CASSLKRGGTDTQYF,TGCGCCAGCAGCTTGAAGCGGGGGGGCACAGATACGCAGTATTTT
.,TRBD1,TRBV6-2/TRBV6-3,TRBJ2-1,CDSSGTGVDEQFF,TGTGACAGCAGTGGGACAGGGGTGGATGAGCAGTTCTTC
few,.,TRBV7-8,TRBJ1-2,CASSLELGNGYTF,TGTGCCAGCAGCTTAGAGTTAGGGAATGGCTACACCTTC
few,TRBD2,TRBV24-1,TRBJ2-3,CATSGSSGGLPHTDTQYF,TGTGCCACCAGTGGTTCGAGCGGGGGGCTCCCTCACACAGATACGCAGTATTTT
.,TRBD1,TRBV5-1,TRBJ1-4,CASSLGQGDEKLFF,TGCGCCAGCAGCCTGGGACAGGGCGACGAAAAACTGTTTTTT
few,.,TRBV12-3/TRBV12-4,TRBJ2-5,CASSLGRIEETQYF,TGTGCCAGCAGTTTAGGGCGAATTGAAGAGACCCAGTACTTC
many,TRBD1,TRBV7-9,TRBJ1-2,CASSSYSRDSPYGYTF,TGTGCCAGCAGCTCCTACTCCCGGGACAGCCCCTATGGCTACACCTTC
.,.,TRBV4-1,TRBJ1-4,CASSQDRAWEEKLFF,TGCGCCAGCAGCCAAGATCGGGCCTGGGAAGAAAAACTGTTTTTT
many,.,TRBV5-6,TRBJ1-5,CASSLGGYNSNQPQHF,TGTGCCAGCAGCTTGGGCGGGTATAATAGCAATCAGCCCCAGCATTTT
few,.,TRBV4-1,TRBJ2-7,CASSQETHTYEQYF,TGCGCCAGCAGCCAAGAAACACACACCTACGAGCAGTACTTC
few,.,TRBV4-3,TRBJ2-3,CASSQDGRGYTQYF,TGCGCCAGCAGCCAAGATGGTCGGGGGTATACGCAGTATTTT
few,TRBD1,TRBV5-4,TRBJ1-1,CASSFPGTGRKTEAFF,TGTGCCAGCAGCTTTCCCGGGACAGGGCGAAAAACTGAAGCTTTCTTT
.,.,TRBV29-1,TRBJ2-3,CSGGTDTQYF,TGCAGCGGAGGGACAGATACGCAGTATTTT
few,TRBD2,TRBV5-1,TRBJ2-3,CASSLDLAGVTDTQYF,TGCGCCAGCAGCTTGGATCTAGCGGGGGTCACAGATACGCAGTATTTT
.,.,TRBV6-2/TRBV6-3,TRBJ2-7,CASSEGGHPYEQYF,TGTGCCAGCAGTGAGGGGGGCCACCCGTACGAGCAGTACTTC
.,TRBD2,TRBV29-1,TRBJ2-7,CSVEASGDAYEQYF,TGCAGCGTTGAAGCCAGCGGGGACGCCTACGAGCAGTACTTC
.,.,TRBV7-2,TRBJ2-3,CASSLDEGWTDTQYF,TGTGCCAGCAGCTTAGACGAGGGGTGGACAGATACGCAGTATTTT
.,TRBD1,TRBV20-1,TRBJ2-1,CSANGQGVKEQFF,TGCAGTGCTAACGGACAGGGGGTCAAGGAGCAGTTCTTC
few,.,TRBV5-1,TRBJ2-5,CASGTLGQETQYF,TGCGCCAGCGGGACCCTGGGTCAAGAGACCCAGTACTTC
few,TRBD2,TRBV25-1,TRBJ2-1,CASSNLAGVGNEQFF,TGTGCCAGCAGTAACCTAGCGGGGGTTGGCAATGAGCAGTTCTTC
few,.,TRBV4-1,TRBJ1-5,CASSGQFSNQPQHF,TGCGCCAGCAGCGGACAGTTTAGCAATCAGCCCCAGCATTTT